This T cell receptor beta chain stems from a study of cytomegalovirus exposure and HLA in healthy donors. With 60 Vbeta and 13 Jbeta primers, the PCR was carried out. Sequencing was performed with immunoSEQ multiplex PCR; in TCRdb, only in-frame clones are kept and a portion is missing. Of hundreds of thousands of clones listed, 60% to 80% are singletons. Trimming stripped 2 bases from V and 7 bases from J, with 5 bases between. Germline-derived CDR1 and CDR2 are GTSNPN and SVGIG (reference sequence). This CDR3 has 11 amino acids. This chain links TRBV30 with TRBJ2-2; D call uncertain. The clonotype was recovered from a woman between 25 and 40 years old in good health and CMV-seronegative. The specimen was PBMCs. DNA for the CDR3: TGTGCCTGGAGTTCCGGCGGGGAGCTGTTTTTT. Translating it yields CAWSSGGELFF.